These 13 T cell receptor beta chains share one sample of origin, sequenced in a study of cytomegalovirus exposure and HLA in healthy donors. The study ran its PCR with 60 Vbeta and 13 Jbeta primers. The protocol was immunoSEQ multiplex PCR, while the TCRdb copy is restricted to in-frame clones and leaves out a portion. The repertoire has tens of thousands of clones, under 80% of them found once; the top ten carry 1.5% to 2%. Sequenced input: PBMCs. Receptors originate from a middle-aged man in good health and CMV-seronegative.

The J gene is TRBJ2-4, the V gene TRBV7-8; TRBD2 might be the D (5 bases). V shed 5 bases and J shed 3 bases, with 17 bases lying between them. Germline-derived CDR1 and CDR2 are SGHVS and FQNEAQ. This CDR3 is 16 amino acids long. CDR3 DNA sequence: TGTGCCAGCAGCCTAAGTAATAGCGCCCTCAAAAACATTCAGTACTTC. This codes for CASSLSNSALKNIQYF.

The V and J genes are TRBV28 and TRBJ2-3; D may be TRBD2 (5 bases). Germline V CDR1 and CDR2: MDHEN, SYDVKM. V gave up 5 bases and J gave up 0 bases, with 6 bases separating them. There are 13 residues in the CDR3. The CDR3 here is CASSAGSTDTQYF. The CDR3 DNA is TGTGCCAGCAGTGCGGGTAGCACAGATACGCAGTATTTT.

This chain links TRBV6-5 with TRBJ1-5; the D is unclear. CDR3 size: 15 residues. CDR1 is MNHEY, CDR2 SVGAGI, per germline. Trimming cost V 0 bases and J 5 bases, with 11 bases left between them. CDR3 in DNA: TGTGCCAGCAGTTACTCGATTCGATCGGATCAGCCCCAGCATTTT. Protein sequence: CASSYSIRSDQPQHF.

The chain couples TRBV18 to TRBJ2-5, with 9 bases that match TRBD1. Germline V gene data show CDR1 as KGHSH and CDR2 as LQKENI. The junction had 3 bases not matched to a gene; V was cut back by 5 bases and J by 5 bases. This CDR3 is 13 amino acids long. CDR3 nucleotide sequence: TGTGCCAGCTCAGGACAGGGGATGGAGACCCAGTACTTC. It encodes CASSGQGMETQYF.

The gene calls are TRBV12-5 and TRBJ1-5; 8 nucleotides agree with TRBD1. V lost 5 bases to trimming and J lost 7 bases; unmatched junction nucleotides: 7. Germline V CDR1 and CDR2: LGHNT, FRNRAP. The CDR3 consists of 14 residues. The CDR3 bases are TGTGCTAGTGGTAGGACAGGGAATCCCCAGCCCCAGCATTTT. It translates to CASGRTGNPQPQHF. Supplemented by reference TRBV12-5 and TRBJ1-5, the full variable domain reads DARVTQTPRHKVTEMGQEVTMRCQPILGHNTVFWYRQTMMQGLELLAYFRNRAPLDDSGMPKDRFSAEMPDATLATLKIQPSEPRDSAVYFCASGRTGNPQPQHFGDGTRLSIL.

The chain carries TRBV27 and TRBJ1-1; D perhaps matches TRBD1 (6 bases). This CDR3 comprises 15 residues. With 5 bases removed from V and 10 bases from J, the gap between germline ends came to 23 bases. The V gene's germline CDR1 is MNHEY and CDR2 SMNVEV (reference sequence). The CDR3 sequence is CASSGMQGRGIGAFF. CDR3 DNA sequence: TGTGCCAGCAGTGGAATGCAAGGCAGGGGCATCGGAGCTTTCTTT.

This rearrangement joins TRBV7-8 to TRBJ2-5; 9 bases line up with TRBD1. This CDR3 spans 16 amino acids. With 0 bases clipped from V and 1 base from J, the junction kept 3 bases outside the gene matches. Germline V CDR1 and CDR2: SGHVS, FQNEAQ. The CDR3 sequence is CASSLAGTGFQETQYF. CDR3 coding DNA: TGTGCCAGCAGCTTAGCCGGGACAGGGTTCCAAGAGACCCAGTACTTC. The whole variable domain, remainder taken from reference TRBV7-8 and TRBJ2-5, is GAGVSQSPRYKVAKRGQDVALRCDPISGHVSLFWYQQALGQGPEFLTYFQNEAQLDKSGLPSDRFFAERPEGSVSTLKIQRTQQEDSAVYLCASSLAGTGFQETQYFGPGTRLLVL.

V gene TRBV19 combines with J gene TRBJ2-3; the D gene is possibly TRBD2 (5 bases). The CDR3 runs 14 residues. The V and J ends lost 8 bases and 4 bases respectively, with 16 bases between them. The germline V gene encodes CDR1 LNHDA and CDR2 SQIVND (reference sequence). Here the CDR3 reads CASSFAGNPDTQYF. The CDR3 DNA is TGTGCCAGTTCCTTCGCGGGTAACCCAGATACGCAGTATTTT.

The rearrangement joins TRBV18 to TRBJ2-1; possible D gene TRBD1, 5 bases. There are 15 residues in the CDR3. V was shortened by 1 base and J by 3 bases, with 10 bases between the two germline ends. CDR1 and CDR2 from the germline V gene are KGHSH and LQKENI. This CDR3 reads CASSPQGRNYNEQFF. DNA of the CDR3: TGTGCCAGCTCACCACAGGGGCGCAACTACAATGAGCAGTTCTTC.

This chain uses TRBV18 with TRBJ1-4; D gene ambiguous. Germline V lookup: CDR1 KGHSH, CDR2 LQKENI. The CDR3 loop spans 14 amino acids. V was clipped by 3 bases and J by 5 bases, with 10 bases between them. CDR3 protein: CASSPRPENEKLFF. CDR3 DNA sequence: TGTGCCAGCTCACCCCGTCCCGAGAATGAAAAACTGTTTTTT.

The chain is built from TRBV7-9 and TRBJ2-7; D is possibly TRBD1 (5 bases). Trimming pared 2 bases from V and 4 bases from J, leaving 18 bases between. The CDR3 has 16 residues. Germline V gene sequence: CDR1 SEHNR, CDR2 FQNEAQ (reference sequence). Written as DNA, the CDR3 is TGTGCCAGCAGCTTACGGGCAGGGCCAACGCCTTACGAGCAGTACTTC. Its translation is CASSLRAGPTPYEQYF.

V is TRBV14 and J is TRBJ2-7; D not resolved. Per the germline V gene, CDR1 is SGHDN and CDR2 is FVKESK. The CDR3 is 11 amino acids. Trimming pared 2 bases from V and 9 bases from J, leaving 8 bases between. The DNA of the CDR3 is TGTGCCAGCAGCCAATTGACAATGCAGTACTTC. Translation: CASSQLTMQYF.

This chain joins TRBV18 and TRBJ1-5; a possible D gene is TRBD1 (5 bases). From germline, CDR1 is KGHSH and CDR2 LQKENI. The CDR3 covers 15 residues. V lost 2 bases, J lost 4 bases, and 12 bases lay in between. The chain's CDR3 is CASSPLQGSNQPQHF. The CDR3, as DNA: TGTGCCAGCTCACCATTGCAGGGATCAAATCAGCCCCAGCATTTT.